The sequence of this TCR beta chain was determined in a study of blood T cells in healthy people across ages. Study-level information: With template switching, about one barcoded beta molecule was captured per two T cells.

A sample-barcoded 5' primer and a J-beta primer mix were used in a second PCR of about 7 to 12 cycles. TCRdb re-analysed the 5' RACE reads in MiXCR, keeping a single row per CDR3 protein. The repertoire holds about 1.4 million distinct CDR3 sequences, with roughly 59% as singletons. Study-wide findings and caveats: Per million T cells, TCR beta diversity dropped about linearly as age rose.

The ends were cut back, 5 bases at V and 4 bases at J, with 14 bases in the middle. CDR3 size: 14 residues. The germline V gene has CDR1 SGHTA and CDR2 FQGNSA. A note on this clonotype: Its antigen is as yet unknown.

The TCR sequence derives from a man aged 18 to 29 in good health. Sequencing used blood. This chain joins TRBV7-2 and TRBJ2-5; D unclear. The DNA of the CDR3 is TGTGCCAGCAGCCCCTTCCGGACCCCAGAGACCCAGTACTTC. Its translation: CASSPFRTPETQYF. Drawing the rest from reference TRBV7-2 and TRBJ2-5, the complete variable domain is GAGVSQSPSNKVTEKGKDVELRCDPISGHTALYWYRQSLGQGLEFLIYFQGNSAPDKSGLPSDRFSAERTGGSVSTLTIQRTQQEDSAVYLCASSPFRTPETQYFGPGTRLLVL.